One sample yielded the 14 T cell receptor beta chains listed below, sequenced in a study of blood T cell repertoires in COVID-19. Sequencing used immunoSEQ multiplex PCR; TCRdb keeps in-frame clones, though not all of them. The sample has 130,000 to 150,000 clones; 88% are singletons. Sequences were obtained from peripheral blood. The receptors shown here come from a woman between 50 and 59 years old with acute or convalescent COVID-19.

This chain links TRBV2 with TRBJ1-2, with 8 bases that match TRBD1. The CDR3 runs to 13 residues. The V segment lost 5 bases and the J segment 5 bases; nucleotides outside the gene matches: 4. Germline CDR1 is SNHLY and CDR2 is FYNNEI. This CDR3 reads CASSPDRGYGYTF. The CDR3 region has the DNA TGTGCCAGCAGTCCCGACAGGGGTTATGGCTACACCTTC.

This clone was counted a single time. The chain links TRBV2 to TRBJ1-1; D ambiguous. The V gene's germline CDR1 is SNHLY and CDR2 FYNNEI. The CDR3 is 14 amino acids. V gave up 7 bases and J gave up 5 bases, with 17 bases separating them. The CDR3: CASTDGGRGTEAFF. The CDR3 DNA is TGTGCCAGCACCGATGGAGGGAGAGGGACTGAAGCTTTCTTT.

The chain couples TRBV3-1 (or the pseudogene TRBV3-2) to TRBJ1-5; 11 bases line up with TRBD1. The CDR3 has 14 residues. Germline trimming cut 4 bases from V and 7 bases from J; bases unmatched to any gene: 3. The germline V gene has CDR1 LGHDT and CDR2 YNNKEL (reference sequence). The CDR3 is CASSRGQGVQPQHF. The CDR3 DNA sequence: TGTGCCAGCAGCCGGGGACAGGGGGTACAGCCCCAGCATTTT.

As DNA, the CDR3 is TGTGCCAGCCGACCCACAGGGAAGCACTATGGCTACACCTTC. Residues: CASRPTGKHYGYTF. The chain has TRBV5-5 and TRBJ1-2, with a weak D call TRBD1 (6 bases). Germline V lookup: CDR1 SGHKS, CDR2 YYEKEE (reference sequence). Trimming left V 7 bases short and J 3 bases short, with 16 bases between. The CDR3 extends over 14 amino acids.

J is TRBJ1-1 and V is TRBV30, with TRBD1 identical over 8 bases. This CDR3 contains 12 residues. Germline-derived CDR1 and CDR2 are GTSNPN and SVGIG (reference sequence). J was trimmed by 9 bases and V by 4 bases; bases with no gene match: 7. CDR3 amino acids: CAWTETGAKAFF. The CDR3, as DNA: TGTGCCTGGACCGAGACAGGGGCGAAAGCTTTCTTT.

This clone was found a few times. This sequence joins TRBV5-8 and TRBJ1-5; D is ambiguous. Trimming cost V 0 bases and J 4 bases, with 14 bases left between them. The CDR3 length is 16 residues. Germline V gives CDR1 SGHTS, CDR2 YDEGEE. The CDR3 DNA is TGTGCCAGCAGCTTGGTTTTCCGGGTCGAGAATCAGCCCCAGCATTTT. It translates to CASSLVFRVENQPQHF.

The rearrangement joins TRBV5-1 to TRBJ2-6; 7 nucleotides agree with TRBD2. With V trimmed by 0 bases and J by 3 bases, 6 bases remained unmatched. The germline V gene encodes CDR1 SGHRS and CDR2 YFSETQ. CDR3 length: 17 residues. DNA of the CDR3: TGCGCCAGCAGCTTGGGGGCGGGAGCTAGTGGGGCCAACGTCCTGACTTTC. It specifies CASSLGAGASGANVLTF.

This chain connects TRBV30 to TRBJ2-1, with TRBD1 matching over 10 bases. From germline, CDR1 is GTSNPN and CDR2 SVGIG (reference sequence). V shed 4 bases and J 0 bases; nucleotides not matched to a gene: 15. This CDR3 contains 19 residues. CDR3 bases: TGTGCCTGGAACCTGGGACAGGGGCCCGAGAAAAGCTCCTACAATGAGCAGTTCTTC. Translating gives CAWNLGQGPEKSSYNEQFF.

CDR3 nucleotide sequence: TGTGCCAGCAGTTTATGGGGAGGGATGGAAAAACTGTTTTTT. Amino acid sequence: CASSLWGGMEKLFF. The chain has TRBV28 and TRBJ1-4; no reliable D call. V lost 0 bases and J lost 8, with 10 bases in between. The CDR3 has 14 amino acids. The V gene's germline CDR1 is MDHEN and CDR2 SYDVKM.

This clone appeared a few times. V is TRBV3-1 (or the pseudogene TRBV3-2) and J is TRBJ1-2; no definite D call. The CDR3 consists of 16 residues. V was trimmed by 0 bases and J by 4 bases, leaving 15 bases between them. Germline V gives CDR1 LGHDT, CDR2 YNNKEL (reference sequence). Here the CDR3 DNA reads TGTGCCAGCAGCCAAGATATCTTCAGGCCGAGCTATGGCTACACCTTC. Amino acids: CASSQDIFRPSYGYTF.

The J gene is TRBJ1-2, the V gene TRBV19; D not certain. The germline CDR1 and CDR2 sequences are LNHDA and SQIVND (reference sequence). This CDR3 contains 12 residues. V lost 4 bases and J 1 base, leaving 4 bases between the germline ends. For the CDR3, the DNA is TGTGCCAGTAGTAATATTAACTATGGCTACACCTTC. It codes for CASSNINYGYTF.

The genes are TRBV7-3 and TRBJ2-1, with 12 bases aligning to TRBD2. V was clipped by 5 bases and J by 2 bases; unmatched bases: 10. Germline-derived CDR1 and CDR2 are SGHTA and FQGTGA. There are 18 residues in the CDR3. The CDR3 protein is CASSAPGLAGLAYNEQFF. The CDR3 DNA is TGTGCCAGCAGCGCCCCGGGACTAGCGGGTCTCGCCTACAATGAGCAGTTCTTC.

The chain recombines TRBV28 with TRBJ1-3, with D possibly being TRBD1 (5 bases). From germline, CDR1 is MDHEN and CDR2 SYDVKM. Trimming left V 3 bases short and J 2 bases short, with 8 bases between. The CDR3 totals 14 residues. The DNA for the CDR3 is TGTGCCAGCAGTTTGGGGCCAGCTGGAAACACCATATATTTT. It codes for CASSLGPAGNTIYF.

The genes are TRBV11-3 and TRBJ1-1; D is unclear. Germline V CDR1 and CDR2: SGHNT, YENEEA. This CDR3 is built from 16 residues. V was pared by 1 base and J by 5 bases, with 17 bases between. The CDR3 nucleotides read TGTGCCAGCAGCTTAGTGGGTCTCTCCCCGGGGACTGAAGCTTTCTTT. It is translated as CASSLVGLSPGTEAFF.